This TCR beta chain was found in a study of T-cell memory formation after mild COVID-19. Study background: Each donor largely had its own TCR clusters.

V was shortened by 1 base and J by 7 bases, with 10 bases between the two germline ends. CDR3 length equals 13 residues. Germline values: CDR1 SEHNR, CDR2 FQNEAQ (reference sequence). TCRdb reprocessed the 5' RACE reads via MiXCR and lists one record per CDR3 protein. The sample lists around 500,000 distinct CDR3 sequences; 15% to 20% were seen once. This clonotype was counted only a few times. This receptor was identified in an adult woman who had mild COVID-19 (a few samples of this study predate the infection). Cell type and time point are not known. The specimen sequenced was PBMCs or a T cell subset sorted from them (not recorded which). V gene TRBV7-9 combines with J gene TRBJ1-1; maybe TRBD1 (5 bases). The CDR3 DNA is TGTGCCAGCAGCTTAGAGGGGCGGGGTGAAGCTTTCTTT. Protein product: CASSLEGRGEAFF.